This T cell receptor (beta chain) was obtained from a study of shared clonotypes between healthy human individuals. Original handling: Filtering differed since immunoSEQ provided only junctions, with no quality scores. TCRdb's copy holds only in-frame clones and misses some; the assay was immunoSEQ multiplex PCR. That table furnishes V, J and clone size, whereas the DNA furnished D and trimming. Here the sample spans 1.5 million to 2.5 million clones, approximately 94% being singletons. Study-level findings and limits: The naive CD4 repertoires of a few donors were compared, and about 5% of clonotypes were shared.

The germline V gene has CDR1 MGHRA and CDR2 YSYEKL. The V and J ends lost 5 bases and 8 bases, in that order; junction bases with no gene match: 6. The CDR3 is 14 amino acids. It was CD45RO-negative cells, positively selected for CCR7, that made up naive CD8 cells, with terminally differentiated effector memory CD45RA+ cells excluded. All donors were healthy HIV-negative adults lacking recent acute infections or vaccinations. A remark on this clone: Antigen unknown.

What was sequenced was naive CD8+ T cells sorted from blood. The rearrangement links TRBV4-1 to TRBJ2-2, with 9 bases identical to TRBD2. The origin of this receptor is a man between 18 and 35 years old in good health. The CDR3 bases are TGCGCCAGCAGCAGGGGACTAGCCTCAGGGGAGCTGTTTTTT. It encodes CASSRGLASGELFF.